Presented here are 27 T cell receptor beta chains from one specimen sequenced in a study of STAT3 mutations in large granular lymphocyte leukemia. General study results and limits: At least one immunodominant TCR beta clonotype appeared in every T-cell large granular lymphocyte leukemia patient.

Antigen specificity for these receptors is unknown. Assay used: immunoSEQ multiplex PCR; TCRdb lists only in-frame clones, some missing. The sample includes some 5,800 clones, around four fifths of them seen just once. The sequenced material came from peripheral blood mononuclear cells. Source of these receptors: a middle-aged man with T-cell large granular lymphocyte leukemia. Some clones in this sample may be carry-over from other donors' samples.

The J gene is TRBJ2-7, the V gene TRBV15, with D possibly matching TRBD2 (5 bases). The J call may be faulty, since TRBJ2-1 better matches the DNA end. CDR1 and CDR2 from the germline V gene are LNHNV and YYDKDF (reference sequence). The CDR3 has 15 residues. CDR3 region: CATSTLNSAAYEQFF. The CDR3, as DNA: TGTGCCACCAGCACCCTCAACTCAGCGGCGTATGAGCAGTTCTTC.

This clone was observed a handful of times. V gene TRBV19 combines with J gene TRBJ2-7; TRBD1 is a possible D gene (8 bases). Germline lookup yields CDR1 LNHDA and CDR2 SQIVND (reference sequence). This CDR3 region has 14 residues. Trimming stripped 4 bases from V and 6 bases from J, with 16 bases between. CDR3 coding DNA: TGTGCCAGTAGTAGGACAGGGAGGGTCGGCGAGCAGTACTTC. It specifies CASSRTGRVGEQYF.

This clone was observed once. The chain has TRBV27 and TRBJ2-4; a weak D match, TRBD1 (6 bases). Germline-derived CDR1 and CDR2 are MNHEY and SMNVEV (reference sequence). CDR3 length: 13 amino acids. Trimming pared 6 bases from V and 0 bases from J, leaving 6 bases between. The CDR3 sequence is CASRGQAKNIQYF. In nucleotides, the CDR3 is TGTGCCAGCAGGGGACAAGCCAAAAACATTCAGTACTTC.

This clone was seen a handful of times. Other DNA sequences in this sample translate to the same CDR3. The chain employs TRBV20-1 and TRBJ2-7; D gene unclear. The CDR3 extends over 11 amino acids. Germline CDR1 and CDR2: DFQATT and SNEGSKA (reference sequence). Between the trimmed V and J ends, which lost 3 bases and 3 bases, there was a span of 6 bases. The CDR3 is CSASSGYEQYF. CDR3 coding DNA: TGCAGTGCTAGCTCCGGCTACGAGCAGTACTTC.

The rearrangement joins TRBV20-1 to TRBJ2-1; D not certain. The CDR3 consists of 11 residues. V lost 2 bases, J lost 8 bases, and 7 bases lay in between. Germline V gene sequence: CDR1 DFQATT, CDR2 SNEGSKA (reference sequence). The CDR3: CSARSSYEQFF. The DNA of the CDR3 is TGCAGTGCTAGAAGCAGCTATGAGCAGTTCTTC.

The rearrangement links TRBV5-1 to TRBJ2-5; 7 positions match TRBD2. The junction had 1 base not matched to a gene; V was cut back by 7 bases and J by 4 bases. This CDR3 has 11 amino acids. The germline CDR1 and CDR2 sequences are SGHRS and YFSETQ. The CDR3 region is CASRLAETQYF. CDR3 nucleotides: TGCGCCAGCCGACTAGCAGAGACCCAGTACTTC.

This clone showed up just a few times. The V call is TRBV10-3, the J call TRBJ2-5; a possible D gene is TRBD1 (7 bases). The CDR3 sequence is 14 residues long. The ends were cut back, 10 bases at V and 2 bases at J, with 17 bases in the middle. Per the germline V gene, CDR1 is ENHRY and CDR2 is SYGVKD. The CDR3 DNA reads TGTGCCACCCGGAGGGGGCTCGATCAAGAGACCCAGTACTTC. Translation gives CATRRGLDQETQYF.

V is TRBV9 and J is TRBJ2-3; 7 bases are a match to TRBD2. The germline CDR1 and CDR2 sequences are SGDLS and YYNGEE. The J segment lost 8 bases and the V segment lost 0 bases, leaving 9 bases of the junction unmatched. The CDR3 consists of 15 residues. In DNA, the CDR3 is TGTGCCAGCAGCGTAGGTGGCGGGAGTATGGGTACGCAGTATTTT. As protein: CASSVGGGSMGTQYF.

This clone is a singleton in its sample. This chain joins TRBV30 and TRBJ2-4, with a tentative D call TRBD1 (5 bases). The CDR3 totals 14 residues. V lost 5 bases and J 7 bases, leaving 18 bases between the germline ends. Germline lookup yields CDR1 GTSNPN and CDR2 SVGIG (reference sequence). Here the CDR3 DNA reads TGTGCCTGGGGGGTCGGTGGGGCGTCCAACATTCAGTACTTC. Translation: CAWGVGGASNIQYF. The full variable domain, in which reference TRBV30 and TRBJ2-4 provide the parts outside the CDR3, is SQTIHQWPATLVQPVGSPLSLECTVEGTSNPNLYWYRQAAGRGLQLLFYSVGIGQISSEVPQNLSASRPQDRQFILSSKKLLLSDSGFYLCAWGVGGASNIQYFGAGTRLSVL.

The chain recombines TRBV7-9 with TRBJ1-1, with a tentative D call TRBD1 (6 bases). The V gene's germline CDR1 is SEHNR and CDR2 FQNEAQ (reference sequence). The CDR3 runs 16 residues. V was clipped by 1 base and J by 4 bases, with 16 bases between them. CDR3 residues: CASSLGGAGASTEAFF. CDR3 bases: TGTGCCAGCAGCTTAGGAGGGGCGGGGGCGAGCACTGAAGCTTTCTTT.

The CDR3 DNA sequence: TGCGCCAGCAGCTTGCACTCTCCACAGGGTGAGAACACTGAAGCTTTCTTT. Translation: CASSLHSPQGENTEAFF. The J gene is TRBJ1-1, the V gene TRBV5-1; D is possibly TRBD1 (6 bases). Germline V CDR1 and CDR2: SGHRS, YFSETQ. V gave up 1 base and J gave up 1 base, with 17 bases separating them. There are 17 residues in the CDR3. Full variable domain (remainder filled in from reference TRBV5-1 and TRBJ1-1): KAGVTQTPRYLIKTRGQQVTLSCSPISGHRSVSWYQQTPGQGLQFLFEYFSETQRNKGNFPGRFSGRQFSNSRSEMNVSTLELGDSALYLCASSLHSPQGENTEAFFGQGTRLTVV.

The CDR3 is CSVEVVLRNEQFF. Written as DNA, the CDR3 is TGCAGCGTTGAAGTTGTGTTACGGAATGAGCAGTTCTTC. V is TRBV29-1 and J is TRBJ2-1; D not resolved. The germline CDR1 and CDR2 sequences are SQVTM and ANQGSEA. CDR3 size: 13 residues. The V gene lost 1 base and the J gene lost 7 bases, with 11 bases spanning the gap.

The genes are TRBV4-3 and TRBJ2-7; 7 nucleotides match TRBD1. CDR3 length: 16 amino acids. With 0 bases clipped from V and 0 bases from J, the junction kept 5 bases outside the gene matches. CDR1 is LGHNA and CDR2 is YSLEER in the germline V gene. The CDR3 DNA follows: TGCGCCAGCAGCCAAGACCGGTGGGACAGCTCCTACGAGCAGTACTTC. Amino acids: CASSQDRWDSSYEQYF.

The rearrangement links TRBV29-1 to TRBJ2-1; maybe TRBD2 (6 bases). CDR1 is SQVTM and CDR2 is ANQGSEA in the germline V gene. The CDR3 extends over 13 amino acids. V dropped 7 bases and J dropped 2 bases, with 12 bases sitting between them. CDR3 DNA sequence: TGCAGCGGGGGGACTTATACCTACAATGAGCAGTTCTTC. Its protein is CSGGTYTYNEQFF.

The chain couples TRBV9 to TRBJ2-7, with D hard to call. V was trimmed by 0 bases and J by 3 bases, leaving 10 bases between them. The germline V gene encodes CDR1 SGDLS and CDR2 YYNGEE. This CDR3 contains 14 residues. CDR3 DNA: TGTGCCAGCAGCGTAGGGGTGAACAACTACGAGCAGTACTTC. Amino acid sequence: CASSVGVNNYEQYF.

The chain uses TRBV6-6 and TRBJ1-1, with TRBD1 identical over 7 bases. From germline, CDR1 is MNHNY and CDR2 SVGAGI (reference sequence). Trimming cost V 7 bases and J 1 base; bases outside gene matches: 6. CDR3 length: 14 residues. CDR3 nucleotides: TGTGCCAGCACCAGGGACAGAGCGAACACTGAAGCTTTCTTT. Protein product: CASTRDRANTEAFF.

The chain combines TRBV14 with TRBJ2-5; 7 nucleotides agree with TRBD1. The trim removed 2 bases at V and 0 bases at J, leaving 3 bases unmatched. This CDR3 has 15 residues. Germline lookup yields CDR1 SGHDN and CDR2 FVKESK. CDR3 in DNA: TGTGCCAGCAGCCAAAAGACAGGGCACCAAGAGACCCAGTACTTC. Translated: CASSQKTGHQETQYF.

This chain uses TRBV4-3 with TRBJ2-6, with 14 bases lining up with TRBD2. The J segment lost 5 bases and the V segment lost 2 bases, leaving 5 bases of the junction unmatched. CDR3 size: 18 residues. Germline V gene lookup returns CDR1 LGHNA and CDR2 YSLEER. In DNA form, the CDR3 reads TGCGCCAGCAGCCAAAGGACTAGCGGGAGGCTCTGGGCCAACGTCCTGACTTTC. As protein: CASSQRTSGRLWANVLTF.

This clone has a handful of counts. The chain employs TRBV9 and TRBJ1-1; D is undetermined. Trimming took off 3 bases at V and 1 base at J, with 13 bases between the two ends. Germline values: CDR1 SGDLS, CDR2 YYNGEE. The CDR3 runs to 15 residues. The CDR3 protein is CASSADAGRNTEAFF. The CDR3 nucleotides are TGTGCCAGCAGCGCTGACGCCGGACGGAACACTGAAGCTTTCTTT. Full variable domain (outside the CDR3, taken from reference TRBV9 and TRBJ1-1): DSGVTQTPKHLITATGQRVTLRCSPRSGDLSVYWYQQSLDQGLQFLIQYYNGEERAKGNILERFSAQQFPDLHSELNLSSLELGDSALYFCASSADAGRNTEAFFGQGTRLTVV.

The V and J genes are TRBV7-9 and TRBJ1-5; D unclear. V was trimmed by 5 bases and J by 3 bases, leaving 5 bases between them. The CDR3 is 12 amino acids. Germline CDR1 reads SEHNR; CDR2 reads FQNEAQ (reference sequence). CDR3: CASSINNQPQHF. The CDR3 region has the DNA TGTGCCAGCAGCATCAACAATCAGCCCCAGCATTTT.

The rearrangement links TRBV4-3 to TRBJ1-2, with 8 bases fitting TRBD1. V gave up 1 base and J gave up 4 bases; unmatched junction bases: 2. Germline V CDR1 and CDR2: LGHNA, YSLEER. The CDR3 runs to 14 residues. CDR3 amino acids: CASSQADRGYGYTF. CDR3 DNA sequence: TGCGCCAGCAGCCAAGCTGACAGGGGCTATGGCTACACCTTC.

The CDR3 reads CASSLMTGSYEQYF. CDR3 DNA sequence: TGCGCCAGCAGCTTGATGACAGGGAGCTACGAGCAGTACTTC. This chain links TRBV5-1 with TRBJ2-7; 7 bases fit TRBD1. The CDR3 has 14 residues. Looked up from germline, CDR1 is SGHRS and CDR2 is YFSETQ. The trim removed 1 base at V and 3 bases at J, leaving 4 bases unmatched.

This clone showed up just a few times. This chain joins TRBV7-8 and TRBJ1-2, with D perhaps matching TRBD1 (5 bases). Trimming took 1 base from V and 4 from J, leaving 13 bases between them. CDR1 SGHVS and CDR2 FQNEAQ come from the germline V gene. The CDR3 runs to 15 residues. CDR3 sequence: CASSLGTGPGYGYTF. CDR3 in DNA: TGTGCCAGCAGCTTAGGAACGGGGCCCGGCTATGGCTACACCTTC.

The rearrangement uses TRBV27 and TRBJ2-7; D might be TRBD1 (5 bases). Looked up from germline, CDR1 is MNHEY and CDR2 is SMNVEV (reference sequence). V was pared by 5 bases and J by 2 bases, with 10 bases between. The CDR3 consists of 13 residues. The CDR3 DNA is TGTGCCAGCAGTCCAGGGATTACCTACGAGCAGTACTTC. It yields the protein CASSPGITYEQYF.

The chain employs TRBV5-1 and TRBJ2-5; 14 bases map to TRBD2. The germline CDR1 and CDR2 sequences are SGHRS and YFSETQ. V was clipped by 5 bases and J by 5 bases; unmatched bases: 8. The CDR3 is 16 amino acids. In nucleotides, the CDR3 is TGCGCCAGCAGTTCCCTGACTAGCGGGGGGGTGGAGACCCAGTACTTC. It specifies CASSSLTSGGVETQYF.

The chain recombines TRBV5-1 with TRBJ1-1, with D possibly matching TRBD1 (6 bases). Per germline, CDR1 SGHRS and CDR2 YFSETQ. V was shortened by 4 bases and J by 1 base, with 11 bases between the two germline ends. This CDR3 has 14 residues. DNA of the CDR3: TGCGCCAGCAGCCCGGGGACACCGAACACTGAAGCTTTCTTT. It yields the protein CASSPGTPNTEAFF.

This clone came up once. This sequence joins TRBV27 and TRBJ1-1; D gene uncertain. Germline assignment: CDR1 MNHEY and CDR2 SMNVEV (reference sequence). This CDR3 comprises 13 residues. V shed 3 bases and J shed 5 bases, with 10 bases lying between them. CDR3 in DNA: TGTGCCAGCAGTTTGAACCCGAGGACTGAAGCTTTCTTT. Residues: CASSLNPRTEAFF.